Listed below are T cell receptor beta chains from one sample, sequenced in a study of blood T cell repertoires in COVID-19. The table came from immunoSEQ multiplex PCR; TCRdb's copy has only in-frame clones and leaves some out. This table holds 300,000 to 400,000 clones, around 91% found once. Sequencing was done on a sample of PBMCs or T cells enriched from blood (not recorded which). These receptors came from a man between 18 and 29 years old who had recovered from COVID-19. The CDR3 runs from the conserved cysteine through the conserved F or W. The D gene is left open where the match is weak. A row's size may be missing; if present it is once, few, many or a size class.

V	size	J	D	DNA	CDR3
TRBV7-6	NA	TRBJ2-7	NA	TGTGCCAGCAGCTTATCCCTGGCTAGCTCCTACGAGCAGTACTTC	CASSLSLASSYEQYF
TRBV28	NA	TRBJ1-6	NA	TGTGCCAGCAGTCCCCTTGGGAGAGAGCTCCACTTT	CASSPLGRELHF
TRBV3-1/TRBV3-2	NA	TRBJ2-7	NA	TGTGCCAGCAGCCGCCTCAACTCGGAGAGAACCTACGAGCAGTACTTC	CASSRLNSERTYEQYF
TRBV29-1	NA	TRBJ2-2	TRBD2	TGCAGCCTGGGAGGGAGCACCGGGGAGCTGTTTTTT	CSLGGSTGELFF
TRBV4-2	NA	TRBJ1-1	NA	TGTGCCAGCAGCCAAGTTATGGGGGGACCAAACACTGAAGCTTTCTTT	CASSQVMGGPNTEAFF
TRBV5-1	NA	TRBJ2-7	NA	TGCGCCAGCAGCTTGGTCAGGGCCCAAACCTACGAGCAGTACTTC	CASSLVRAQTYEQYF
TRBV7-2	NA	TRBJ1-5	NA	TGTGCCAGCAGCTTCGCCCGCAGTAGCAATCAGCCCCAGCATTTT	CASSFARSSNQPQHF
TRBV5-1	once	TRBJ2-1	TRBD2	TGCGCCAGCAGCTTATCAGCGGGAGGGACTGCGCCATTTGAGCAGTTCTTC	CASSLSAGGTAPFEQFF
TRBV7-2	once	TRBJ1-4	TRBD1	TGTGCCAGCAGCTTACTTCTCCAGGGGGGTGAAAAACTGTTTTTT	CASSLLLQGGEKLFF
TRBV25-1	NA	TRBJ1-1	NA	TGTGCCAGCAGTGGGGGAGGATATACCGCTGAAGCTTTCTTT	CASSGGGYTAEAFF
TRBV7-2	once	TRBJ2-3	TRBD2	TGTGCCAGCAACTACCGAATCTCTAGCGGGAGACCAGATACGCAGTATTTT	CASNYRISSGRPDTQYF
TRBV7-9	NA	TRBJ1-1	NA	TGTGCCAGCAGTTTTAATCAGGCGAACACTGAAGCTTTCTTT	CASSFNQANTEAFF
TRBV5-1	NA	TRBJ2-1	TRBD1	TGCGCCAGCAGCTTGCAACAGGGGAAAGAGCAGTTCTTC	CASSLQQGKEQFF
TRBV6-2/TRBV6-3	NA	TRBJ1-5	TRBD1	TGTGCCAGCAGTTACATTGGGACAGATAGCAATCAGCCCCAGCATTTT	CASSYIGTDSNQPQHF
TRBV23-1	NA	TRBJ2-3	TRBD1	TGCGCCAGTCTAGAGGGGGCATGCACAGATACGCAGTATTTT	CASLEGACTDTQYF
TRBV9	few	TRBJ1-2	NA	TGTGCCAGCAGCGCTTCAGGTTTTAACTATGGCTACACCTTC	CASSASGFNYGYTF
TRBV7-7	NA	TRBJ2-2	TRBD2	TGTGCCAGCAGCCAAAACATGCCAGGGGCGGGAGGCGGGGAGCTGTTTTTT	CASSQNMPGAGGGELFF
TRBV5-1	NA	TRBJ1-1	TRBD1	TGCGCCAGCAGCTTGGCCGGGGTAGGGACAGGTGGGGTGAACACTGAAGCTTTCTTT	CASSLAGVGTGGVNTEAFF
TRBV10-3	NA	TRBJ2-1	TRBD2	TGTGCCATCAGAAGCGCGGGGGGCAATGAGCAGTTCTTC	CAIRSAGGNEQFF
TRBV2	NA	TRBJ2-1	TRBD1	TGTGCCAGCAGCCCCGACAGGGGGCTGCCGTTCTTC	CASSPDRGLPFF
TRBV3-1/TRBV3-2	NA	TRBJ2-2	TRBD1	TGTGCCAGCAGCCGGACAGGGAACACCGGGGAGCTGTTTTTT	CASSRTGNTGELFF
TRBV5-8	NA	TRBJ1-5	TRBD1	TGTGCCAGCAGCGGGGGACAGGGGGTGGATCAGCCCCAGCATTTT	CASSGGQGVDQPQHF